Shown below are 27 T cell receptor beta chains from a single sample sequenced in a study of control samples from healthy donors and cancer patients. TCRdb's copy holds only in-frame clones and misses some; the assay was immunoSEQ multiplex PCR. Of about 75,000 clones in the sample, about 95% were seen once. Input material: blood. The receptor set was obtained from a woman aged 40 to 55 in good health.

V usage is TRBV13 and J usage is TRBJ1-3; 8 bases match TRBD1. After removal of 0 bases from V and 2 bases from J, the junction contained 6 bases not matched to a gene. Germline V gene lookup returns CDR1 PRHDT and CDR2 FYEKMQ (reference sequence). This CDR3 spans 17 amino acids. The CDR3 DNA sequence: TGTGCCAGCAGCTTAGGGCAGGGGGCCGTCGCTGGAAACACCATATATTTT. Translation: CASSLGQGAVAGNTIYF.

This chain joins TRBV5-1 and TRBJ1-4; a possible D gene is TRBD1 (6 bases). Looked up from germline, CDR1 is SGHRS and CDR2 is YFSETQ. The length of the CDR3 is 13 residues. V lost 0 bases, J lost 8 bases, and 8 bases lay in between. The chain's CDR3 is CASSLGQEEKLFF. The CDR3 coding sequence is TGCGCCAGCAGCTTGGGACAGGAGGAAAAACTGTTTTTT.

The CDR3 DNA reads TGTGCCAGCAGTGACCTACACCTCCGGAGCACCGGGGAGCTGTTTTTT. As protein: CASSDLHLRSTGELFF. The chain couples TRBV2 to TRBJ2-2; no definite D call. The germline V gene has CDR1 SNHLY and CDR2 FYNNEI. This CDR3 is 16 amino acids long. V lost 3 bases to trimming and J lost 4 bases, with 15 bases between them.

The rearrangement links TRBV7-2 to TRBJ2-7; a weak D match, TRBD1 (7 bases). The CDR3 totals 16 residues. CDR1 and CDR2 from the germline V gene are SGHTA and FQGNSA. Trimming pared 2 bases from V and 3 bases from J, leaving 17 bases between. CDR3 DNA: TGTGCCAGCAGCTTAAAGGCGGGGACAGAATACTACGAGCAGTACTTC. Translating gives CASSLKAGTEYYEQYF.

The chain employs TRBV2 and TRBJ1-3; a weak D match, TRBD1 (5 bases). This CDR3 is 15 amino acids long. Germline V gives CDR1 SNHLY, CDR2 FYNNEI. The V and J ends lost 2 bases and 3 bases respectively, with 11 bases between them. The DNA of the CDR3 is TGTGCCAGCAGTGAACTGGGGGGGAGTGGAAACACCATATATTTT. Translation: CASSELGGSGNTIYF.

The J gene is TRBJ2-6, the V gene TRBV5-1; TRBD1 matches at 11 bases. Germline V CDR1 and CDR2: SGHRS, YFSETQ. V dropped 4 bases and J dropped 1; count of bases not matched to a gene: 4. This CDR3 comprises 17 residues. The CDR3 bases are TGCGCCAGCAGCCCGGGACAGGGGGTGTCTGGGGCCAACGTCCTGACTTTC. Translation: CASSPGQGVSGANVLTF.

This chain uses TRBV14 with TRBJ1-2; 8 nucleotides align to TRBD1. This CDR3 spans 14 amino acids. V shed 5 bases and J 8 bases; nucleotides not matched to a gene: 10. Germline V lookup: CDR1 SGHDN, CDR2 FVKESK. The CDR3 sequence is CASSITVQGDGYTF. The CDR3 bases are TGTGCCAGCAGCATCACCGTACAGGGGGACGGCTACACCTTC.

The CDR3 nucleotides read TGTGCCAGCAGCGTAGAGGGACAGGGCACAGATACGCAGTATTTT. It specifies CASSVEGQGTDTQYF. The rearrangement uses TRBV9 and TRBJ2-3; 8 positions match TRBD1. This CDR3 contains 15 residues. V lost 0 bases to trimming and J lost 1 base; unmatched junction nucleotides: 1. Germline V gene lookup returns CDR1 SGDLS and CDR2 YYNGEE. Full variable domain (missing parts from reference TRBV9 and TRBJ2-3): DSGVTQTPKHLITATGQRVTLRCSPRSGDLSVYWYQQSLDQGLQFLIQYYNGEERAKGNILERFSAQQFPDLHSELNLSSLELGDSALYFCASSVEGQGTDTQYFGPGTRLTVL.

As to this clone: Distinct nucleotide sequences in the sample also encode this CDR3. CDR3 bases: TGCAGTGCGAGGGAGAACTACGAGCAGTACTTC. It is translated as CSARENYEQYF. The chain couples TRBV20-1 to TRBJ2-7; tentatively, D is TRBD2 (5 bases). Germline V gene data show CDR1 as DFQATT and CDR2 as SNEGSKA (reference sequence). Trimming took 6 bases from V and 3 from J, leaving 9 bases between them. This CDR3 has 11 residues.

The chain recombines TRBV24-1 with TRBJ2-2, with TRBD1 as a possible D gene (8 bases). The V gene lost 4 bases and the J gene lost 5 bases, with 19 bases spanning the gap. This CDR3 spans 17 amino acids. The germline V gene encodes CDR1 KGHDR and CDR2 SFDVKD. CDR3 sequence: CATSDQDREGDTGELFF. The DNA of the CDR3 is TGTGCCACCAGTGACCAGGACAGGGAGGGAGATACCGGGGAGCTGTTTTTT.

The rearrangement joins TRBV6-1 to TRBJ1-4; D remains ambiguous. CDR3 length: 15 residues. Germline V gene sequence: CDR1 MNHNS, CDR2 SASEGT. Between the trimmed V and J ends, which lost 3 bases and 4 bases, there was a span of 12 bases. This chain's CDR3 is CASSERLEGNEKLFF. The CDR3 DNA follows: TGTGCCAGCAGTGAGAGGTTGGAGGGTAATGAAAAACTGTTTTTT.

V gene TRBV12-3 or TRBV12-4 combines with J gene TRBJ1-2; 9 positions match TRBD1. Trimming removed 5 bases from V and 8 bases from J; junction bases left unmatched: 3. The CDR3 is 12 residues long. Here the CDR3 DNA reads TGTGCCAGCAGTCTACAGGGGGCGGGCTACACCTTC. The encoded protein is CASSLQGAGYTF.

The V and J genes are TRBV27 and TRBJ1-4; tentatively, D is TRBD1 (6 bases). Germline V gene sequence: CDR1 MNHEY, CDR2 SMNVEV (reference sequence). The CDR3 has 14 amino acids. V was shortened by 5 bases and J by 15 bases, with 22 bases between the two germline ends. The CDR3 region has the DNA TGTGCCAGCAGTCAAAACAGGGCCCAGGTTCGAGTGTTTTTT. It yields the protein CASSQNRAQVRVFF.

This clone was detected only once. Here the CDR3 reads CASSVEGANSPLHF. CDR3 coding DNA: TGTGCCAGCAGCGTAGAAGGAGCGAATTCACCCCTCCACTTT. This chain links TRBV9 with TRBJ1-6; D remains ambiguous. CDR1 SGDLS and CDR2 YYNGEE come from the germline V gene. The CDR3 consists of 14 residues. Trimming left V 0 bases short and J 7 bases short, with 8 bases between.

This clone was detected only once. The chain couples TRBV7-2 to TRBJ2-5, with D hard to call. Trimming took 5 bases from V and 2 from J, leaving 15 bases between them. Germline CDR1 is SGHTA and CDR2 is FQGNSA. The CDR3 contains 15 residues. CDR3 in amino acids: CASSHIEAGQETQYF. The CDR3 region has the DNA TGTGCCAGCAGCCACATAGAGGCAGGTCAAGAGACCCAGTACTTC.

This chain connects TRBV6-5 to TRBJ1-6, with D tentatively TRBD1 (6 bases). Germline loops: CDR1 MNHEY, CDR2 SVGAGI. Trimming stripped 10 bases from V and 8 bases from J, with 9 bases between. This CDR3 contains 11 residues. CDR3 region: CATQGYSPLHF. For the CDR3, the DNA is TGTGCCACCCAGGGGTATTCACCCCTCCACTTT.

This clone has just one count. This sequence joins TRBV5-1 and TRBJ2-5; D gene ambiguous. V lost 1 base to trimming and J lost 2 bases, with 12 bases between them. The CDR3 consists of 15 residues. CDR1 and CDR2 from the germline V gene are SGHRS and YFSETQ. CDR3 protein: CASSLRLATQETQYF. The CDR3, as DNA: TGCGCCAGCAGCTTGCGTTTGGCGACACAAGAGACCCAGTACTTC.

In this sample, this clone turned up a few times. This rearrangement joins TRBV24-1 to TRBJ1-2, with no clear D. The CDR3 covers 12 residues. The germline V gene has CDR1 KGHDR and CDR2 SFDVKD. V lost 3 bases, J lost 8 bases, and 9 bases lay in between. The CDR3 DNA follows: TGTGCCACCAGTGATACGGACCGGGGCTACACCTTC. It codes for CATSDTDRGYTF.

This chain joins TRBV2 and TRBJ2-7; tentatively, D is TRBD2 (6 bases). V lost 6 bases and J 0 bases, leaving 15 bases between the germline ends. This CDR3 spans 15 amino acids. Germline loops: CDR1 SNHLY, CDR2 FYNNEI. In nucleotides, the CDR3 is TGTGCCAGCAGCTCCTTGGGGGGTGCCTCCTACGAGCAGTACTTC. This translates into CASSSLGGASYEQYF.

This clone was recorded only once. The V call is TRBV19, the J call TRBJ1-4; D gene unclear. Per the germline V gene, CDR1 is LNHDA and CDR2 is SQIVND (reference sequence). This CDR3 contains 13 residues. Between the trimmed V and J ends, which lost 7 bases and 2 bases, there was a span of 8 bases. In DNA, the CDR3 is TGTGCCAGTACCACAGATACTAATGAAAAACTGTTTTTT. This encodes CASTTDTNEKLFF.

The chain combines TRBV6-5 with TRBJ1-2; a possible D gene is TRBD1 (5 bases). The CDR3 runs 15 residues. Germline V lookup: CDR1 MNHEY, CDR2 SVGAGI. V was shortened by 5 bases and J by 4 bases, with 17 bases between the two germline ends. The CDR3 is CASSPGTDLIYGYTF. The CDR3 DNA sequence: TGTGCCAGCAGTCCCGGGACGGATCTTATCTATGGCTACACCTTC.

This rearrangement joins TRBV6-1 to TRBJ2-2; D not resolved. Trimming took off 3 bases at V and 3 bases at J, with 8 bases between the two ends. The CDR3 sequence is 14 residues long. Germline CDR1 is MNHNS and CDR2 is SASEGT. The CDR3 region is CASSDKTDTGELFF. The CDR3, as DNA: TGTGCCAGCAGTGACAAAACGGACACCGGGGAGCTGTTTTTT.

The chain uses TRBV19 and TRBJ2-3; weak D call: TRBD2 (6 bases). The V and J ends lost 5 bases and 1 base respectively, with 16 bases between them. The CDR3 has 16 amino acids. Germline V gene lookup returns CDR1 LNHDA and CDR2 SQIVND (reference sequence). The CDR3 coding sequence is TGTGCCAGTAGTTCCCCGACTAGTACGGGCACAGATACGCAGTATTTT. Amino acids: CASSSPTSTGTDTQYF.

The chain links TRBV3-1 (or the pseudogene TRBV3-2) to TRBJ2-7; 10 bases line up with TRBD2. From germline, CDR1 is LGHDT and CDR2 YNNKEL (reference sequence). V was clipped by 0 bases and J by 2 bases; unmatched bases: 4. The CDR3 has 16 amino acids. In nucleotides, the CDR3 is TGTGCCAGCAGCCAAGATGGAAGCGGGAGGGCCTACGAGCAGTACTTC. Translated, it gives CASSQDGSGRAYEQYF.

In DNA form, the CDR3 reads TGTGCCAGCAGTAACCAGGGAGCCCCCTACAATGAGCAGTTCTTC. Residues: CASSNQGAPYNEQFF. The rearrangement joins TRBV6-5 to TRBJ2-1, with D perhaps given as TRBD1 or TRBD2 (5 bases each). Germline V gene data show CDR1 as MNHEY and CDR2 as SVGAGI. This CDR3 comprises 15 residues. Trimming took 5 bases from V and 2 from J, leaving 13 bases between them.

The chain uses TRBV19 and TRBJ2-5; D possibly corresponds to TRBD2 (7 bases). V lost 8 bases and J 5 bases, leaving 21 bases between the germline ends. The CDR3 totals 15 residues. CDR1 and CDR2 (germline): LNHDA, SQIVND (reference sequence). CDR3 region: CASRHGGAPGETQYF. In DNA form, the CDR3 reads TGTGCCAGTCGGCATGGGGGGGCGCCGGGGGAGACCCAGTACTTC.

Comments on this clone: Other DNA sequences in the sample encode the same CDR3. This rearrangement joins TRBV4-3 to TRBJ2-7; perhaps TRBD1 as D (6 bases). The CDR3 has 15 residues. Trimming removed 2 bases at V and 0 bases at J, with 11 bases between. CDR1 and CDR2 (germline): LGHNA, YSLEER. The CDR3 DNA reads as TGCGCCAGCAGCCAATACCGGGACATCTCCTACGAGCAGTACTTC. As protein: CASSQYRDISYEQYF.